These T cell receptor beta chains were read from a single sample in a study of beta chain features in type 1 diabetes. TCRdb's copy holds only in-frame clones and misses some; the assay was immunoSEQ multiplex PCR. The profile shows 900,000 or so clones, roughly a sixth of them singletons. Sample: naive CD4+ T cells from blood. These receptors were collected from a woman under 30 in good health. CDR3s leave out the opening cysteine and the closing phenylalanine or tryptophan. The order of the fields is V gene, CDR3 protein.

V: TRBV18
CDR3: ASSPPTPPAETQY

V: TRBV4-2
CDR3: ATSDTGDTDTQY

V: TRBV28
CDR3: ASSLSGGDEQF

V: TRBV7-2
CDR3: ASSPGPRRYNEQF

V: TRBV13
CDR3: ASSLIGRPAGANEQF

V: TRBV9
CDR3: ASSVALAGSNEQF

V: TRBV27
CDR3: ASSFTRTTASYEQY

V: TRBV5-1
CDR3: ASSGRLRGRGNAGELF

V: TRBV28
CDR3: ASMFNIQGTYEQY

V: TRBV27
CDR3: ASSRGTSDGYT

V: TRBV18
CDR3: ASSAGGSSGNTIY

V: TRBV20-1
CDR3: SDKGQETQY

V: TRBV6-6
CDR3: ASSYSMVNTEAF

V: TRBV7-2
CDR3: ASSSQAQETQY

V: TRBV4-3
CDR3: ASSQAEGQGFYGYT

V: TRBV6-6
CDR3: ASLSGETGNTIY

V: TRBV5-1
CDR3: ASSLDGPGELF

V: TRBV29-1
CDR3: SVEKAAETQY

V: TRBV28
CDR3: ASSTGTSGRYEQF

V: TRBV18
CDR3: ASSPDLFMF

V: TRBV7-9
CDR3: ASRPGQGFPDTQY

V: TRBV6-1
CDR3: ASSLTSGIYEQY

V: TRBV7-8
CDR3: ASSPRGVYEQY

V: TRBV4-1
CDR3: ASSHLVLGEYNEQF

V: TRBV7-2
CDR3: ASSQDPADNQPQH

V: TRBV9
CDR3: ASSVGSSHVADTQY

V: TRBV7-2
CDR3: ASSRYNRATEAF

V: TRBV28
CDR3: ASSFGQGRGEKLF

V: TRBV29-1
CDR3: SVDGYRGTDTQY

V: TRBV27
CDR3: ASSPHQTDTQY

V: TRBV27
CDR3: ASRRSGYLSDTQY

V: TRBV7-8
CDR3: ASSSRAGSSYNEQF

V: TRBV7-8
CDR3: ASSLTSDTSETQY

V: TRBV7-9
CDR3: ASSLYRVREDTQY

V: TRBV18
CDR3: ASSPPSGAQETQY

V: TRBV18
CDR3: ASSPPLEETQY

V: TRBV20-1
CDR3: SASSYTEAF

V: TRBV15
CDR3: ATSPRGRDTGELF

V: TRBV2
CDR3: ASSENVLLF